This TCR beta chain is drawn from a study of memory CD4+ T cells and cytomegalovirus serostatus. On the study more broadly: Healthy Belgian adult donors included under ten CMV-positive and 24 CMV-negative people. Study-wide findings and caveats: Each of 55 to 80 CMV-associated TCRbeta sequences occurred in one to five individuals.

About this clone itself: The target antigen is unknown. At one of its ends the junction is not consistent with the germline gene, which may arise from a read error.

Germline V gene data show CDR1 as SGDLS and CDR2 as YYNGEE. The CDR3 contains 15 residues. This table comes from immunoSEQ multiplex PCR, and its TCRdb copy is limited to in-frame clones, with some not included. The table records approximately 63,000 clones, 80% of them present only once. The sort gate was single viable CD3+CD4+CD8-CD45RO+ cells for memory CD4+ T cells. Material: memory CD4+ T cells from blood. The rearrangement joins TRBV9 to TRBJ2-7; weak D call: TRBD1 (5 bases). The receptor was isolated from an adult in good health and CMV-seronegative. Some clones in this sample may be carry-over from other donors' samples. The CDR3 sequence is CVSSVRGLLFSEQYF. The CDR3 DNA sequence: TGTGTCAGCAGCGTTAGGGGTCTCCTCTTCTCAGAGCAGTACTTC.